This TCR beta chain derives from a study of cytomegalovirus exposure and HLA in healthy donors (TCRdb year 2017). Describing the broader study: In an earlier analysis of around 540 of the donors, 250 to 350 Gb of sequence data and approximately 100 million unique TCR beta sequences from about 190 million T cells were reported. Donor age, sex, ethnicity and CMV serostatus were compiled alongside the repertoire data. Rather than using new phenotypic data, the later analysis identified candidate immune exposures from TCR beta sequences and from how often those sequences occurred across donors. Both class I and class II loci were covered by HLA typing, at four-digit resolution. Of the approximately 400 genotyped donors, around 81% fell in the genetic ancestry cluster associated with self-reported Caucasian donors. An earlier analysis of 450 to 750 of the donors used high-throughput TCR beta sequencing to judge whether each TCR beta V gene segment behaved as functional or pseudogenic. All discovery cohort repertoires had been generated on a single sequencing platform. To study patterns of TCR occurrence, a later analysis re-analyzed previously published TCR beta repertoires from hundreds of donors and added high-resolution HLA genotyping. The study combined high-throughput TCR immunosequencing, statistical association of individual TCRs with disease status, and machine learning to predict cytomegalovirus infection status. On average, over 200,000 unique TCR beta nucleotide sequences were sequenced per donor among about 400 genotyped donors of the cohort, with 15% to 20% of those sequences being non-productive. An early release covering around 630 HLA-typed donors comprised about 320 gigabases of sequencing data and 85 million or so unique TCR sequences. A later genetic analysis took genome-wide SNP genotypes for about three fifths of the 666 donors and used that subset as a discovery cohort. The number of typed donors differed by locus: 629-630 for A, B, C, DRB1 and DQB1; 522 for DQA1; about 600 for DPA1; and roughly 490 for DPB1. Along with the roughly 670-subject first cohort, a separate validation cohort of over a hundred different subjects was used. Five DR-DQ haplotypes were handled as single units for association and clustering, since linkage in the cohort was strong. The study aimed to test whether cataloging public T cell receptors could reveal signatures of past pathogen exposure. The study profiled the T cell repertoires of more than 500 subjects by immunosequencing and related them to cytomegalovirus serostatus.

The cohort consisted of 650 to 850 healthy bone marrow donors. At the time of sampling, all cohort members were nominally healthy, though unrecorded immune exposures were likely present. The donor tested CMV seropositive, placing the donor among the 289 seropositive members of the cohort. A peripheral blood sample was provided by each donor, and peripheral blood mononuclear cells were used for TCR beta sequencing. Genomic DNA was extracted from the blood cell samples with the Qiagen DNeasy Blood Extraction Kit. CDR1 and CDR2, looked up from the germline V gene (reference sequence), are GTSNPN and SVGIG. V is reduced by 7 bases and J by 10 bases, leaving a spacing of 10 bases between them. The cysteine opens and the phenylalanine closes a CDR3 of 9 amino acids. Of all the DNA, just the CDR3 is kept, 27 bases in frame from base 1. Only one count was recorded for this clone. Its antigen specificity is not known. No base-level quality is on record; no much larger clone is a single base apart.

The paper as a whole reports these results and caveats: A later analysis associated some 17,000 TCR beta sequences with specific HLA alleles at a false discovery rate of 0.05. Broadly in line with IMGT annotations, most TCR beta V segments showed up in productive rearrangements about 87% or about 30% of the time in an earlier analysis of 587 of the donors. An association between a missense DCLRE1C variant and V-gene and J-gene trimming of TCR beta chains was found in a later genetic analysis and replicated in an independent cohort. A later genetic analysis reported fewer N-insertions in productive TCRs among donors in an Asian-associated ancestry cluster than the approximately 670-donor mean. While some public TCRs were present in many individuals, most TCR sequences turned up only very rarely across donors. The study listed around 160 TCR beta chains as associated with cytomegalovirus. It was suggested by the authors that the approach could potentially be generalized to other disease states and immunological phenotypes. Correlated functional status among segregating V segments might be attributable to linkage disequilibrium, but an unknown experimental factor could not be ruled out. Several of the top co-occurrence clusters appeared to be linked to parvovirus B19, influenza, CMV and Epstein-Barr virus, according to a later analysis. When HLA alleles, especially DR and DQ, strongly co-occurred, attributing TCR associations to individual alleles was difficult. Because counts were too low, some 17 rarely observed V segments, including chromosome 9 orphons, were left out of the earlier analysis of about 500 of the donors. Because HLA typing was missing for some donors at each locus, association tests included only the typed subset. Immune exposure information for the cohort was limited to CMV serostatus. A cluster of highly shared sequence variants was judged likely to represent a technical artifact of the sequencing pipeline. Compared with equally common non-associated chains, HLA-associated TCR beta chains in a later analysis were more clonally expanded and had lower generation probabilities. In vitro tests confirmed that three of the cytomegalovirus-associated TCR beta chains recognize cytomegalovirus antigens. Some IMGT-functional V segments, including TRBV6-2 and TRBV6-3, could not be told apart with the 87-base-pair reads, so those segments were excluded. According to a later analysis, TCR association rates differed among HLA loci, with DRB1 alleles showing the most associated TCRs and HLA-C alleles showing the fewest. The classifier was reported to diagnose cytomegalovirus status with high specificity and sensitivity in both the original and validation cohorts. The presence/absence analyses assumed that sequencing depth was roughly uniform across donors, and that assumption may not be true. This cohort had only TCR beta chains sequenced, and the lack of alpha or paired-chain data limited which features could be detected. A further reported finding was that TCR beta sequences accurately predicted the HLA-A and HLA-B alleles for most subjects in the first cohort. A later analysis found that most CMV-associated TCR beta chains appeared HLA-restricted, with HLA associations seemingly driven largely by CMV exposure.

Libraries were built with the immunoSEQ multiplex PCR assay. For the multiplex PCR, a mixture combining 60 forward primers for TCR Vbeta segments and 13 reverse primers for TCR Jbeta segments was used. A multiplex PCR assay on genomic DNA amplified the CDR3 region of rearranged TCR beta genes. The amplified TCR beta libraries were sequenced on the Illumina HiSeq System as 87-base-pair reads. In the authors' own workflow: In a later analysis, tens of millions of unique TCR beta chains were counted across the roughly 610 repertoires, and about 10 million of these chains were shared by at least two donors. To remove PCR and sequencing errors, raw reads were error-corrected and collapsed into unique sequences using a nearest-neighbor algorithm that merged closely related sequences. V, D and J gene segments were assigned by aligning CDR3 sequences to IMGT reference sequences. For a sequence to be retained, a match of at least six nucleotides to both a V gene segment and a J gene segment was required. Rearrangements were classified as productive when the CDR3 lacked stop codons and remained in frame with V and J, and all other rearrangements were classified as non-productive. Following IMGT convention, CDR3 was defined as the stretch from the second conserved V-encoded cysteine to the conserved J-encoded phenylalanine. Sequences without an unambiguous match to a single V gene segment were excluded from the earlier analysis of about 640 of the donors. In an earlier analysis of approximately 590 of the donors, a V segment was called functional when productive rearrangements were above 56.7%, and segregating when the standard deviation between donors exceeded 5%. A statistical classification framework was built for diagnosing cytomegalovirus status from the catalog of TCR beta chain sequences. V and J gene assignment, in a later analysis, came from comparing TCR nucleotide sequences with IMGT/GENE-DB human TR gene sequences. A later analysis assigned CDR3 sequences and most-parsimonious VDJ recombination scenarios with the TCRdist pipeline. In a later analysis, each TCR beta chain was defined by its CDR3 amino acid sequence together with its V-gene family, and reads without a unique V-gene family were excluded. In a later analysis, fewer than 650 highly shared, low-generation-probability nucleotide sequences were removed to address suspected cross-contamination and a sequencing artifact. In a later analysis, a clonal expansion index for each public chain was calculated from normalized within-repertoire ranks of inferred template counts. In a later analysis, generation probabilities were computed using a VDJ recombination model fitted to out-of-frame rearrangements, and the results were checked against IGoR. In a later analysis, hypergeometric tests were used to score TCR-TCR, TCR-HLA and TCR-CMV co-occurrence, with a repertoire-size bias correction applied to TCR pairs. False discovery rates were estimated in a later analysis by permuting HLA or CMV assignments 20 times. A later analysis grouped co-occurring TCRs with DBSCAN, adding TCRdist sequence similarity when clustering within HLA-allele-positive subsets. Co-occurrence clustering excluded repertoires with fewer than 30,000 or more than 120,000 public chains, plus five with anomalous nucleotide sharing. Not all clones reach the TCRdb copy of this immuneACCESS table, which keeps in-frame sequences only. Checked studies attribute under half of the gap to unresolved V genes and leave the rest unexplained. The V and J calls and clone size come from that table; D and trimming were worked out from the DNA. The sample yields 150,000 or so clones; approximately 78% were counted once. The top ten constitute roughly 3.1% of the sample.

What was sequenced was PBMCs. The V gene is TRBV30 and the J gene is TRBJ1-1; no confident D gene assignment can be made. The receptor's source is a man aged 18 to 29 in good health and CMV-seropositive. The bases are TGTGCCTTTAGAGAGGGAGCTTTCTTT. This translates into CAFREGAFF.